This T cell receptor beta chain was profiled in a study of neurological immune-mediated disorders. TCRdb fed the 5' RACE reads into MiXCR, producing one record per CDR3 protein. Of approximately 29,000 distinct CDR3 sequences listed, around 12% are singletons. General study findings and limits: HTLV-1-associated myelopathy displayed the greatest TCR clonal expansion, and multiple sclerosis exhibited the smallest, lower than that of healthy controls. Subjects shared no identical expanded-clone CDR3 amino acid sequences, suggesting private TCR-beta repertoires in all groups.

Preparation of the unsorted libraries drew on 2 million PBMCs stored at -80 C. This clonotype was recorded many times. Its target is not known. V lost 0 bases, J lost 6 bases, and 9 bases lay in between. The CDR3 sequence is 13 residues long. Germline loops: CDR1 SGHAT, CDR2 FQNNGV. This sequence was found in a man in his sixties in good health. What was sequenced was PBMCs. V gene TRBV11-2 combines with J gene TRBJ2-7; D call uncertain. Here the CDR3 reads CASSLDPGREQYF. The CDR3 DNA reads TGTGCCAGCAGCTTAGATCCTGGGCGCGAGCAGTACTTC.